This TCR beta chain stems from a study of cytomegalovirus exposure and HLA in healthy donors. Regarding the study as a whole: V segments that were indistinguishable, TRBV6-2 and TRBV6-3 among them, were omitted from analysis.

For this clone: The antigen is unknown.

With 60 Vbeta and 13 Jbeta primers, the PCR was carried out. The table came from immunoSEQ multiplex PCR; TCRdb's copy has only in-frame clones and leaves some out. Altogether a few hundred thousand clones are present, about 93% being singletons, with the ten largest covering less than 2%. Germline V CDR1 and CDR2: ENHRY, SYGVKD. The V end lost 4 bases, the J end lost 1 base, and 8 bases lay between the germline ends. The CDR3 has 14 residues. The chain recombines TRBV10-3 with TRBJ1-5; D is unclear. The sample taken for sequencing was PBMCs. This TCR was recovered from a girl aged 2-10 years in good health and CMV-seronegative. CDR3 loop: CAISAQESNQPQHF. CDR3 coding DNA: TGTGCCATCAGTGCACAAGAAAGCAATCAGCCCCAGCATTTT.